Presented here are 30 T cell receptor beta chains from one specimen sequenced in a study of T cells in Graves' hyperthyroidism and ophthalmopathy (dated by TCRdb to 2018 to 2020). Library creation used multiplex PCR. Reads for this sample came from an Illumina HiSeq 2000. The TCR beta CDR3 regions were amplified from RNA transcripts. For the first round of RT-PCR on the TCR CDR3, the HTBI primer set was used together with the Qiagen OneStep RT-PCR kit. Starting from the raw public reads, TCRdb applied fastp trimming at Q25, assembled clones with MiXCR and retained in-frame beta chains. Identical CDR3 proteins give one entry, which carries the most common genes and DNA. Across this sample there are fewer than 800,000 distinct CDR3 sequences, with 16% seen only once. The ten largest make up over 7.5% of the sample. The specimen was blood. The receptors stem from a man between 18 and 29 years old with Graves' hyperthyroidism.

This clonotype was observed at least ten times. CDR3 amino acids: CASSEPYEQYF. Here the CDR3 DNA reads TGTGCCAGCAGTGAGCCCTACGAGCAGTACTTC. The V gene is TRBV6-1, the J gene TRBJ2-7; unclear D gene. The V and J ends lost 3 bases and 2 bases respectively, with 2 bases between them. The CDR3 is made up of 11 amino acids. Germline values: CDR1 MNHNS, CDR2 SASEGT.

This clonotype was observed a handful of times. This chain joins TRBV20-1 and TRBJ2-7; unclear D gene. The CDR3 runs 13 residues. Trimming stripped 5 bases from V and 0 bases from J, with 11 bases between. CDR1 and CDR2 (germline): DFQATT, SNEGSKA (reference sequence). The CDR3 region is CSADDQFSYEQYF. The CDR3 nucleotides are TGCAGTGCTGACGACCAGTTCTCCTACGAGCAGTACTTC.

This clonotype was seen a few times. This rearrangement joins TRBV20-1 to TRBJ2-7, with D possibly being TRBD2 (6 bases). The CDR3 sequence is 15 residues long. Trimming removed 1 base from V and 5 bases from J, with 18 bases in between. CDR1 is DFQATT and CDR2 is SNEGSKA in the germline V gene (reference sequence). Written as DNA, the CDR3 is TGCAGTGCTAGAGCCGTTAGCGGTGTTGGGGACGAGCAGTACTTC. Protein: CSARAVSGVGDEQYF.

This clonotype occurred many times. CDR3 sequence: CASGLVQTGQGALNTEAFF. CDR3 DNA sequence: TGTGCTAGTGGTTTGGTACAAACAGGACAGGGAGCTTTGAACACTGAAGCTTTCTTT. The chain carries TRBV12-5 and TRBJ1-1; 8 positions agree with TRBD1. Trimming removed 0 bases from V and 0 bases from J; junction bases left unmatched: 12. The CDR3 spans 19 residues. Germline V gene lookup returns CDR1 LGHNT and CDR2 FRNRAP. The whole variable domain, remainder taken from reference TRBV12-5 and TRBJ1-1, is DARVTQTPRHKVTEMGQEVTMRCQPILGHNTVFWYRQTMMQGLELLAYFRNRAPLDDSGMPKDRFSAEMPDATLATLKIQPSEPRDSAVYFCASGLVQTGQGALNTEAFFGQGTRLTVV.

This clonotype was counted only a few times. The chain is built from TRBV7-2 and TRBJ2-3, with 16 positions matching TRBD2. J gave up 4 bases and V 5 bases, and 6 bases lay outside the gene matches. Germline V lookup: CDR1 SGHTA, CDR2 FQGNSA. The CDR3 runs to 17 residues. CDR3: CASSPWGLAGGADTQYF. CDR3 bases: TGTGCCAGCAGCCCATGGGGACTAGCGGGAGGGGCAGATACGCAGTATTTT. Full variable domain (rest looked up from reference TRBV7-2 and TRBJ2-3): GAGVSQSPSNKVTEKGKDVELRCDPISGHTALYWYRQSLGQGLEFLIYFQGNSAPDKSGLPSDRFSAERTGGSVSTLTIQRTQQEDSAVYLCASSPWGLAGGADTQYFGPGTRLTVL.

This clonotype was picked up many times. The chain links TRBV28 to TRBJ1-5; D remains ambiguous. CDR3 length equals 12 residues. Germline values: CDR1 MDHEN, CDR2 SYDVKM. Trimming took 7 bases from V and 4 from J, leaving 8 bases between them. This CDR3 is CASTNLNQPQHF. The DNA for the CDR3 is TGTGCCAGCACAAACCTAAATCAGCCCCAGCATTTT.

V gene TRBV10-2 combines with J gene TRBJ1-3, with TRBD1 identical over 8 bases. With 5 bases clipped from V and 7 bases from J, the junction kept 7 bases outside the gene matches. From germline, CDR1 is WSHSY and CDR2 SAAADI. The length of the CDR3 is 14 residues. The CDR3 protein is CASSLGQAPNTIYF. Written as DNA, the CDR3 is TGCGCCAGCAGTTTGGGACAGGCACCCAACACCATATATTTT.

This rearrangement joins TRBV28 to TRBJ2-1; 12 nucleotides match TRBD1. This CDR3 region has 17 residues. In germline, CDR1 is MDHEN, CDR2 SYDVKM. V shed 11 bases and J 1 base; nucleotides not matched to a gene: 12. In DNA, the CDR3 is TGTGCCGGATCCCGGGACAGGGGGCCTTGGTCCTACAATGAGCAGTTCTTC. Its translation is CAGSRDRGPWSYNEQFF.

This clonotype was counted at least ten times. The chain recombines TRBV12-3 or TRBV12-4 with TRBJ2-1; D perhaps matches TRBD1 (5 bases). Deletions cut 6 bases from V and 2 bases from J, with 14 bases between. The CDR3 is 15 amino acids. DNA for the CDR3: TGTGCCAGCAGCGGGCCACTGGACACCTACAATGAGCAGTTCTTC. Translated: CASSGPLDTYNEQFF.

This chain connects TRBV20-1 to TRBJ1-1; no clear D. Germline loops: CDR1 DFQATT, CDR2 SNEGSKA (reference sequence). The CDR3 has 15 residues. V lost 4 bases and J 3 bases, leaving 18 bases between the germline ends. In DNA form, the CDR3 reads TGCAGTGCTAAATTAAGGGTTGGCGGATACACTGAAGCTTTCTTT. As protein: CSAKLRVGGYTEAFF.

Many counts were recorded for this clonotype. V gene TRBV12-5 combines with J gene TRBJ2-1, with 10 bases identical to TRBD1. CDR1 LGHNT and CDR2 FRNRAP come from the germline V gene. The CDR3 spans 18 residues. The V and J ends lost 1 base and 3 bases, in that order; junction bases with no gene match: 9. CDR3 DNA: TGTGCTAGTGGTTTGGCACCTAAGTGGGACAGGGGCTACAATGAGCAGTTCTTC. Protein: CASGLAPKWDRGYNEQFF.

As to this clonotype: The junction departs from germline at one end; a sequencing error may be responsible. The rearrangement links TRBV28 to TRBJ1-5; D may be TRBD1 (5 bases). The germline V gene encodes CDR1 MDHEN and CDR2 SYDVKM. The CDR3 has 17 residues. The CDR3 here is CVSSLMTARYSNQPQHF. CDR3 in DNA: TGTGTCAGCAGTTTAATGACAGCCCGATATAGCAATCAGCCCCAGCATTTT.

V gene TRBV20-1 combines with J gene TRBJ1-4, with TRBD1 as a possible D gene (6 bases). V was clipped by 5 bases and J by 0 bases, with 16 bases between them. This CDR3 contains 16 residues. Germline V CDR1 and CDR2: DFQATT, SNEGSKA (reference sequence). CDR3 sequence (DNA): TGCAGTGCTCGGGGGCGAGACACCGCAACTAATGAAAAACTGTTTTTT. Translated: CSARGRDTATNEKLFF.

This clonotype was recorded many times. The rearrangement uses TRBV28 and TRBJ2-7; D may be TRBD1 or TRBD2 (5 bases each). V was clipped by 4 bases and J by 7 bases, with 11 bases between them. This CDR3 contains 12 residues. The germline V gene encodes CDR1 MDHEN and CDR2 SYDVKM. This chain's CDR3 is CASSSPEGEQYF. Here the CDR3 DNA reads TGTGCCAGCAGTTCCCCTGAGGGGGAGCAGTACTTC.

As concerns this clonotype: The CDR3 does not close with the conserved phenylalanine or tryptophan, likely indicating a read error. The V and J genes are TRBV12-3 or TRBV12-4 and TRBJ1-6; a possible D gene is TRBD1 (5 bases). The CDR3 consists of 13 residues. Written as DNA, the CDR3 is TGCGCCAGCAGTTTAAGGGGATCCTCACCCCTCCACCTT. This translates into CASSLRGSSPLHL.

This clonotype was observed at least ten times. The chain employs TRBV12-3 or TRBV12-4 and TRBJ2-2, with TRBD1 matching 7 bases. V gave up 6 bases and J gave up 0 bases; unmatched junction bases: 7. The CDR3 extends over 16 amino acids. As DNA, the CDR3 is TGTGCCAGCAGCACTGGGACAGCAGCGAACACCGGGGAGCTGTTTTTT. Residues: CASSTGTAANTGELFF.

A few counts support this clonotype. The chain employs TRBV19 and TRBJ1-5; D perhaps matches TRBD1 (6 bases). V lost 5 bases and J lost 7, with 15 bases in between. The CDR3 is made up of 14 amino acids. The germline V gene has CDR1 LNHDA and CDR2 SQIVND (reference sequence). CDR3 coding DNA: TGTGCCAGTAGTTGGGGGGCAGCAAGCCAGCCCCAGCATTTT. Translation gives CASSWGAASQPQHF.

The chain recombines TRBV10-3 with TRBJ1-1; 7 nucleotides match TRBD1. The CDR3 consists of 13 residues. The germline gives CDR1 ENHRY, CDR2 SYGVKD. V lost 7 bases, J lost 3 bases, and 5 bases stayed unmatched. CDR3 sequence (DNA): TGTGCCATCATGCAGGGGGGATACACTGAAGCTTTCTTT. Translating it yields CAIMQGGYTEAFF.

The chain links TRBV15 to TRBJ2-7, with TRBD2 identical over 8 bases. Germline CDR1 reads LNHNV; CDR2 reads YYDKDF (reference sequence). The trim removed 3 bases at V and 0 bases at J, leaving 7 bases unmatched. The CDR3 is 16 amino acids. The CDR3 region is CATSSRLAGRSYEQYF. CDR3 DNA: TGTGCCACCAGCAGCCGATTAGCGGGACGCTCCTACGAGCAGTACTTC.

This clonotype has at least ten counts. This chain joins TRBV2 and TRBJ1-1; 8 positions match TRBD1. Germline CDR1 is SNHLY and CDR2 is FYNNEI. V shed 6 bases and J 5 bases; nucleotides not matched to a gene: 8. The CDR3 length is 14 residues. CDR3 residues: CASSQQGGRTEAFF. The CDR3 DNA reads TGTGCCAGCAGCCAACAGGGGGGGAGGACTGAAGCTTTCTTT.

This clonotype was picked up one time. The junction does not match germline at one end; this may be a read error. The chain is built from TRBV27 and TRBJ2-7; 11 positions agree with TRBD2. This CDR3 has 15 amino acids. The V gene's germline CDR1 is MNHEY and CDR2 SMNVEV (reference sequence). CDR3: CVSSPGTSGTYEQYF. The CDR3 DNA sequence: TGTGTCAGCAGCCCCGGGACTAGCGGTACCTACGAGCAGTACTTC.

The chain is built from TRBV12-5 and TRBJ2-5; D is undetermined. The germline V gene encodes CDR1 LGHNT and CDR2 FRNRAP. Trimming took off 0 bases at V and 7 bases at J, with 6 bases between the two ends. This CDR3 region has 12 residues. In DNA form, the CDR3 reads TGTGCTAGTGGTTTGGTCCCTGGGACCCAGTACTTC. Translated: CASGLVPGTQYF.

The chain couples TRBV5-8 to TRBJ1-2; D remains ambiguous. The ends were cut back, 3 bases at V and 8 bases at J, with 23 bases in the middle. This CDR3 comprises 16 residues. Germline V gene lookup returns CDR1 SGHTS and CDR2 YDEGEE. CDR3 DNA sequence: TGTGCCAGCAGCTCGCCCCCCGTAGGACCGCTCCGGGGCTACACCTTC. Translated, it gives CASSSPPVGPLRGYTF. Using reference TRBV5-8 and TRBJ1-2 for the parts outside the CDR3, the full variable domain is EAGVTQSPTHLIKTRGQQATLRCSPISGHTSVYWYQQALGLGLQFLLWYDEGEERNRGNFPPRFSGRQFPNYSSELNVNALELEDSALYLCASSSPPVGPLRGYTFGSGTRLTVV.

This clonotype was found a few times. The chain has TRBV7-3 and TRBJ2-1; 9 bases match TRBD1. This CDR3 has 19 residues. The ends lost 2 bases at V and 4 bases at J; junction bases unmatched: 15. Germline V gene lookup returns CDR1 SGHTA and CDR2 FQGTGA. CDR3 region: CASSLSLTRDRVSYNEQFF. The CDR3 bases are TGTGCCAGCAGCTTATCCCTTACCCGGGACAGGGTTTCTTACAATGAGCAGTTCTTC.

This clonotype was seen a few times. The chain links TRBV11-2 to TRBJ2-7; 10 bases are shared with TRBD2. The CDR3 is 15 amino acids. Trimming took 3 bases from V and 1 from J; bases not matched to a gene: 3. Germline CDR1 is SGHAT and CDR2 is FQNNGV. The CDR3 DNA is TGTGCCAGCAGCTTCCCAGCGGGAGGGTCCTACGAGCAGTACTTC. It specifies CASSFPAGGSYEQYF.

This clonotype turned up a few times. The rearrangement links TRBV19 to TRBJ1-2; no clear D. The length of the CDR3 is 12 residues. Trimming pared 3 bases from V and 8 bases from J, leaving 10 bases between. Germline-derived CDR1 and CDR2 are LNHDA and SQIVND (reference sequence). Written as DNA, the CDR3 is TGTGCCAGTAGTATCGAACTGGGCGGCTACACCTTC. This codes for CASSIELGGYTF.

A few counts support this clonotype. The chain links TRBV29-1 to TRBJ1-5; 7 bases line up with TRBD1. With V trimmed by 6 bases and J by 4 bases, 9 bases remained unmatched. CDR1 is SQVTM and CDR2 is ANQGSEA in the germline V gene. This CDR3 contains 14 residues. As DNA, the CDR3 is TGCAGCGTCACGACAGGGATCGGGAATCAGCCCCAGCATTTT. Its protein product is CSVTTGIGNQPQHF.

At least ten counts were recorded for this clonotype. V usage is TRBV20-1 and J usage is TRBJ2-1, with 7 bases fitting TRBD2. Trimming took 6 bases from V and 5 from J; bases not matched to a gene: 13. The CDR3 spans 15 residues. Germline-derived CDR1 and CDR2 are DFQATT and SNEGSKA (reference sequence). The CDR3, as DNA: TGCAGTGCCCCAAACCCTAGCGGCATTGACAATGAGCAGTTCTTC. It codes for CSAPNPSGIDNEQFF.

This clonotype showed up many times. The gene calls are TRBV20-1 and TRBJ1-5; 9 bases fit TRBD1. Germline CDR1 is DFQATT and CDR2 is SNEGSKA (reference sequence). CDR3 length: 13 residues. Trimming took 3 bases from V and 5 from J; bases not matched to a gene: 2. The CDR3 DNA reads as TGCAGTGCTAGGGACAGGGGATATCAGCCCCAGCATTTT. Its translation is CSARDRGYQPQHF.

The chain has TRBV27 and TRBJ2-1; no firm D call. Looked up from germline, CDR1 is MNHEY and CDR2 is SMNVEV (reference sequence). The ends were cut back, 0 bases at V and 4 bases at J, with 10 bases in the middle. The CDR3 length is 15 residues. CDR3 bases: TGTGCCAGCAGTTTATCACTCGGGTTTTACAATGAGCAGTTCTTC. It specifies CASSLSLGFYNEQFF.